This TCR beta chain derives from a study of Graves' ophthalmopathy and Graves' hyperthyroidism. Germline V gene lookup returns CDR1 DFQATT and CDR2 SNEGSKA (reference sequence). V was trimmed by 4 bases and J by 5 bases, leaving 5 bases between them. The CDR3 has 10 residues. Amplified material comprised TCR beta CDR3 regions derived from RNA transcripts. Second-round multiplex PCR came after a first-round RT-PCR that employed HTBI primers. Using its own MiXCR run on the multiplex PCR reads, TCRdb lists one record per CDR3 protein. The repertoire consists of about 500,000 distinct CDR3 sequences, with under 15% occurring once and the leading ten covering 9.5% to 10%. This clonotype was counted at least ten times.

The rearrangement joins TRBV20-1 to TRBJ2-5, with D unclear. Specimen: blood. The source is a woman aged 30 to 39 with Graves' ophthalmopathy. DNA for the CDR3: TGCAGTGCTATTCGGGAGACCCAGTACTTC. This encodes CSAIRETQYF.